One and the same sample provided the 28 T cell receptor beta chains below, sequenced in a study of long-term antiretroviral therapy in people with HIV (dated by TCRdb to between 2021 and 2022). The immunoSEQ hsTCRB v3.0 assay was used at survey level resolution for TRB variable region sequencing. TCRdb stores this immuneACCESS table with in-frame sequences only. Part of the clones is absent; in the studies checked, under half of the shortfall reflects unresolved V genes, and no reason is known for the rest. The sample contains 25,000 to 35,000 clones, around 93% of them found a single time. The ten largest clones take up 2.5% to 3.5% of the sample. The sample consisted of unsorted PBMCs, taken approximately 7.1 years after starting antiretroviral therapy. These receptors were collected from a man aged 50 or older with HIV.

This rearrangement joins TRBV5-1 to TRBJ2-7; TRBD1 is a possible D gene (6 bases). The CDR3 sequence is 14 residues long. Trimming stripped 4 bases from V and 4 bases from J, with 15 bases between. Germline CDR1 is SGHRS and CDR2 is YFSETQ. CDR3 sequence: CASSPQDSEYEQYF. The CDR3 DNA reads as TGCGCCAGCAGCCCGCAGGACAGCGAATACGAGCAGTACTTC.

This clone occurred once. The CDR3, as DNA: TGTGCCATCAGTCAGGGACAGGGAAAGGGCACTGAAGCTTTCTTT. This encodes CAISQGQGKGTEAFF. V usage is TRBV10-3 and J usage is TRBJ1-1, with 9 bases aligning to TRBD1. CDR1 is ENHRY, CDR2 SYGVKD, per germline. The CDR3 runs 15 residues. V shed 5 bases, J shed 4 bases, and the junction held 8 bases outside the gene matches.

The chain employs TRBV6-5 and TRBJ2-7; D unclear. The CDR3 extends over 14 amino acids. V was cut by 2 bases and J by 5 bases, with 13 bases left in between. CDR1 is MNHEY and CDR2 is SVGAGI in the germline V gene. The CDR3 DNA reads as TGTGCCAGCAGTTACGGCAAGCCCGGAAACGAGCAGTACTTC. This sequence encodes CASSYGKPGNEQYF.

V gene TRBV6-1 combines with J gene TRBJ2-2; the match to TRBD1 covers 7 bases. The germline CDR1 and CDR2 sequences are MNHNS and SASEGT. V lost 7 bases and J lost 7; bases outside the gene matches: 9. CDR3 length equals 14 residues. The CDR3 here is CASITTGTGGELFF. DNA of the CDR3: TGTGCCAGCATCACGACAGGGACGGGCGGGGAGCTGTTTTTT.

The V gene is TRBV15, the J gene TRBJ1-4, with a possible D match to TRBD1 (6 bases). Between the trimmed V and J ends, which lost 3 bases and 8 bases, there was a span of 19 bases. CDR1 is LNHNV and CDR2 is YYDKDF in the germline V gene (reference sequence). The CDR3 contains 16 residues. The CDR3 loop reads CATSSSTGAGEEKLFF. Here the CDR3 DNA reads TGTGCCACCAGCAGTTCTACGGGGGCAGGGGAGGAAAAACTGTTTTTT. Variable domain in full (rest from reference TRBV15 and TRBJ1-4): DAMVIQNPRYQVTQFGKPVTLSCSQTLNHNVMYWYQQKSSQAPKLLFHYYDKDFNNEADTPDNFQSRRPNTSFCFLDIRSPGLGDTAMYLCATSSSTGAGEEKLFFGSGTQLSVL.

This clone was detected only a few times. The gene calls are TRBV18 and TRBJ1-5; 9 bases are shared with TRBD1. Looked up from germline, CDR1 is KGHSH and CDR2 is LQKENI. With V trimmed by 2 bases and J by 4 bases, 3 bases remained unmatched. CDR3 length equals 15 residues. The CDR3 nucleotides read TGTGCCAGCTCACCAGGGACAGGGTCGAATCAGCCCCAGCATTTT. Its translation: CASSPGTGSNQPQHF.

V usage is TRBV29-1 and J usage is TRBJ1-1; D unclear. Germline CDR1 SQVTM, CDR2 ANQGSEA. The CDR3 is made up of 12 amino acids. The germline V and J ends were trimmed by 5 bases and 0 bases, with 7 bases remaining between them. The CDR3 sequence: CSVQQLNTEAFF. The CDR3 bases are TGCAGCGTTCAGCAGCTGAACACTGAAGCTTTCTTT.

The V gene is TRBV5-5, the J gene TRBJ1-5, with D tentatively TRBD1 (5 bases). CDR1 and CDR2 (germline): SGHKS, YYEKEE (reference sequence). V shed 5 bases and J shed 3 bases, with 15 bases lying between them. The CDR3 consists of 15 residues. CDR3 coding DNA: TGTGCCAGCAGTCTCTTCGGAGGGGACAATCAGCCCCAGCATTTT. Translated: CASSLFGGDNQPQHF. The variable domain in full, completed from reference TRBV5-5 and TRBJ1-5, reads DAGVTQSPTHLIKTRGQQVTLRCSPISGHKSVSWYQQVLGQGPQFIFQYYEKEERGRGNFPDRFSARQFPNYSSELNVNALLLGDSALYLCASSLFGGDNQPQHFGDGTRLSIL.

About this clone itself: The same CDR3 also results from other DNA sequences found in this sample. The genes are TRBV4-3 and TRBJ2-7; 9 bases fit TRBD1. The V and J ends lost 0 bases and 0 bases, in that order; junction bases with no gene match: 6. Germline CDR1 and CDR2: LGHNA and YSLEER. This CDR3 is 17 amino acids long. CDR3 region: CASSQDLGTGTSYEQYF. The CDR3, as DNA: TGCGCCAGCAGCCAAGATCTTGGGACAGGGACCTCCTACGAGCAGTACTTC.

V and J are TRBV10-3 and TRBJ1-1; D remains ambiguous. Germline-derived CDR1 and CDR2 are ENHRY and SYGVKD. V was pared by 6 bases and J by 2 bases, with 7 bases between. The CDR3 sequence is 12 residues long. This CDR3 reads CAISRANTEAFF. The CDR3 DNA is TGTGCCATCAGCCGGGCAAACACTGAAGCTTTCTTT.

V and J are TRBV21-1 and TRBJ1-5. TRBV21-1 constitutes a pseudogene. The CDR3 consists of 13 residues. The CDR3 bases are TGTGCCAGTCCCCGGGACCTCAATCAGCCCCAGCATTTT. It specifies CASPRDLNQPQHF.

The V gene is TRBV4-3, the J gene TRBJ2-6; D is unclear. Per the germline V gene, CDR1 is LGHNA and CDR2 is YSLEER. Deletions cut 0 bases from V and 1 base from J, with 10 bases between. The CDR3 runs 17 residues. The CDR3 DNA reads TGCGCCAGCAGCCAAGAGGTTCAGGCGTCTGGGGCCAACGTCCTGACTTTC. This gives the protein CASSQEVQASGANVLTF.

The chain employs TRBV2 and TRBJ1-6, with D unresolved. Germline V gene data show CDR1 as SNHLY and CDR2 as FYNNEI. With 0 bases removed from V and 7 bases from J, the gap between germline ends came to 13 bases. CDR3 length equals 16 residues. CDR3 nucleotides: TGTGCCAGCAGTGAAGCGGTGGCCAGGCCCAATTCACCCCTCCACTTT. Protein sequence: CASSEAVARPNSPLHF.

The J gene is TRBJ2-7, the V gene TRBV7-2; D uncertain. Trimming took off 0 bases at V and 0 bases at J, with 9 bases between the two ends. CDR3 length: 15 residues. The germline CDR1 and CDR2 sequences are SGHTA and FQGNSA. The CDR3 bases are TGTGCCAGCAGCTTAGCAGGATCCATCTCCTACGAGCAGTACTTC. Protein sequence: CASSLAGSISYEQYF. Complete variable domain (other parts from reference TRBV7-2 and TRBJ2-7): GAGVSQSPSNKVTEKGKDVELRCDPISGHTALYWYRQSLGQGLEFLIYFQGNSAPDKSGLPSDRFSAERTGGSVSTLTIQRTQQEDSAVYLCASSLAGSISYEQYFGPGTRLTVT.

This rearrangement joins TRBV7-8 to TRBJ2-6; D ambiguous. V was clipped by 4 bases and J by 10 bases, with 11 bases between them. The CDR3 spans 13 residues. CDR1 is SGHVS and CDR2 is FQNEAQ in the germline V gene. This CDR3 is CASSSALENVLTF. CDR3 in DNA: TGTGCCAGCAGCTCTGCACTTGAAAACGTCCTGACTTTC.

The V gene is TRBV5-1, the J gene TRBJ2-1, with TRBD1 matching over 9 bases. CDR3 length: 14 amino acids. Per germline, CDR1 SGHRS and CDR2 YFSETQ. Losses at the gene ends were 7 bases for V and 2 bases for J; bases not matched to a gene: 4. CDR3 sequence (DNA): TGCGCCAGCCGGGACAGGGCCACCTACAATGAGCAGTTCTTC. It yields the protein CASRDRATYNEQFF. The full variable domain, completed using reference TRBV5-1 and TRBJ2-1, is KAGVTQTPRYLIKTRGQQVTLSCSPISGHRSVSWYQQTPGQGLQFLFEYFSETQRNKGNFPGRFSGRQFSNSRSEMNVSTLELGDSALYLCASRDRATYNEQFFGPGTRLTVL.

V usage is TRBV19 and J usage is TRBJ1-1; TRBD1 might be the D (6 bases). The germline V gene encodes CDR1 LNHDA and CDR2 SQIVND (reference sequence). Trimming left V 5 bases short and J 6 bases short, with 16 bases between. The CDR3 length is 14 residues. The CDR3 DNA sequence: TGTGCCAGTAGTGTCCTCAGGGGAATTGCTGAAGCTTTCTTT. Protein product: CASSVLRGIAEAFF.

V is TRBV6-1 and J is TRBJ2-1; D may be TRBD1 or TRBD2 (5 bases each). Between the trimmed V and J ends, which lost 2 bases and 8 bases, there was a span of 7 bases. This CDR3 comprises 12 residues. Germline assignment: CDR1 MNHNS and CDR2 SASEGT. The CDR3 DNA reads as TGTGCCAGCAGTGAATGGGGGTATGAGCAGTTCTTC. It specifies CASSEWGYEQFF.

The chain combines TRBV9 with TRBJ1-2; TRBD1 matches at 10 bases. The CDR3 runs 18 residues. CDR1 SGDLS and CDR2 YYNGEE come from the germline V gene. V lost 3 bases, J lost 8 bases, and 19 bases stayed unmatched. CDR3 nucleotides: TGTGCCAGCAGCGCAAGAGGGACAGGGGTTGGAGCTCCTGGCGGCTACACCTTC. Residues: CASSARGTGVGAPGGYTF. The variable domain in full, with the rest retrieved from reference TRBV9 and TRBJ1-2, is DSGVTQTPKHLITATGQRVTLRCSPRSGDLSVYWYQQSLDQGLQFLIQYYNGEERAKGNILERFSAQQFPDLHSELNLSSLELGDSALYFCASSARGTGVGAPGGYTFGSGTRLTVV.

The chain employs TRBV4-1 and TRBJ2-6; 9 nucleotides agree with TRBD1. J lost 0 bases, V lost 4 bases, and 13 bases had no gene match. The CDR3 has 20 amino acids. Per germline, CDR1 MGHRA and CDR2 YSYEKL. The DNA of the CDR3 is TGCGCCAGCAGCCTCCCACGGGACAGGGAAATATACTCTGGGGCCAACGTCCTGACTTTC. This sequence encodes CASSLPRDREIYSGANVLTF.

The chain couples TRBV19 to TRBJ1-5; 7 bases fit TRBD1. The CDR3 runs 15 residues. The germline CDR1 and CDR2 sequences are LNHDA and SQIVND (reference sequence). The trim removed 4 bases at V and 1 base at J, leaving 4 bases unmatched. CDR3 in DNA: TGTGCCAGTAGTAAGACAGGGTCGAGCAATCAGCCCCAGCATTTT. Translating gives CASSKTGSSNQPQHF. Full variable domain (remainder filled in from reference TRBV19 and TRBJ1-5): DGGITQSPKYLFRKEGQNVTLSCEQNLNHDAMYWYRQDPGQGLRLIYYSQIVNDFQKGDIAEGYSVSREKKESFPLTVTSAQKNPTAFYLCASSKTGSSNQPQHFGDGTRLSIL.

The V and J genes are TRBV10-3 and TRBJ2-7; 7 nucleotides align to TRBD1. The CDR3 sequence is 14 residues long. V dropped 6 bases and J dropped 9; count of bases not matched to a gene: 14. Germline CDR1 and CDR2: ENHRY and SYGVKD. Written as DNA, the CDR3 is TGTGCCATCAGGCAGGACAGGTTCTCTGGGGTGCAGTACTTC. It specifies CAIRQDRFSGVQYF.

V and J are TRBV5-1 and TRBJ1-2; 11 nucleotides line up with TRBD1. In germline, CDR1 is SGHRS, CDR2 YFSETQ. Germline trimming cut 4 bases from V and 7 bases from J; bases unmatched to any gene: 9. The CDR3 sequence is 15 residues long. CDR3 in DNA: TGCGCCAGCAGCCCCGTCGGACAGGGGGCAGGTGGCTACACCTTC. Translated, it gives CASSPVGQGAGGYTF.

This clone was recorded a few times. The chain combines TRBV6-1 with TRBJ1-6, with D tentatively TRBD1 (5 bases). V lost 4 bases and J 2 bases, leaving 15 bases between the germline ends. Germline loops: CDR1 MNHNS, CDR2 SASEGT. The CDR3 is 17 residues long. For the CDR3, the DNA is TGTGCCAGCAGTGTTACTACGCAAGGGGCCTATAATTCACCCCTCCACTTT. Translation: CASSVTTQGAYNSPLHF.

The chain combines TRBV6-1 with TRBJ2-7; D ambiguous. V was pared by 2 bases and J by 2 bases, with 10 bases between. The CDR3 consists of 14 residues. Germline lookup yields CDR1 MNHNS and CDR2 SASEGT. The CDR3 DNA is TGTGCCAGCAGTGAACGAACCGTAGCCTACGAGCAGTACTTC. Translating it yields CASSERTVAYEQYF.

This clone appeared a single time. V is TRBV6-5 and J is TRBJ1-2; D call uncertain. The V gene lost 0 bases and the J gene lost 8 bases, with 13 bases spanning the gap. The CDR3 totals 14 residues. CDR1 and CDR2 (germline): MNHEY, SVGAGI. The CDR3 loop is CASSYSIVKAGYTF. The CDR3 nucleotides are TGTGCCAGCAGTTACTCGATAGTAAAGGCGGGCTACACCTTC.

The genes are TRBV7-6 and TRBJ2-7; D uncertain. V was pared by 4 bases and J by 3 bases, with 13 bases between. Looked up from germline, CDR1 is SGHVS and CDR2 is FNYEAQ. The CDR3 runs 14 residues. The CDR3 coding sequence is TGTGCCAGCAGCTCCTTTGAGTCCCTCTACGAGCAGTACTTC. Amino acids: CASSSFESLYEQYF.

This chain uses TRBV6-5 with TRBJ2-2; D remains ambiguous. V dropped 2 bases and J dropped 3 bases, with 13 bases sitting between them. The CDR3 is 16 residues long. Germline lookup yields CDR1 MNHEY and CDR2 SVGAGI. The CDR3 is CASSYVADVYTGELFF. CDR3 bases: TGTGCCAGCAGTTACGTCGCGGACGTCTACACCGGGGAGCTGTTTTTT.